This T cell receptor (beta chain) appears in the sequencing data of a study of regulatory T cells in long-lasting Graves disease. The CDR3 runs 12 residues. Trimming cost V 4 bases and J 6 bases, with 10 bases left between them. Germline V gene lookup returns CDR1 MNHNS and CDR2 SASEGT. This sample's time point: newly diagnosed GD, antithyroid drugs for less than 3 months. Researchers made the TCR library from RNA that was extracted from PBMCs. According to the study, TCR beta libraries were built with iRepertoire HTBI primers and CDR3-region Arm-PCR. One entry per CDR3 protein results from TCRdb running MiXCR on the multiplex PCR reads. The table lists 400,000 to 500,000 distinct CDR3 sequences, about a sixth of them singletons, with about a quarter in the top ten. Separately, the same data were catalogued under a study of T cells in Graves' hyperthyroidism and ophthalmopathy.

The specimen was peripheral blood mononuclear cells (PBMCs), collected at new diagnosis, from a patient treated with antithyroid drugs. The rearrangement joins TRBV6-1 to TRBJ2-7; D gene unclear. The source is a young woman with Graves disease. This CDR3 is CASSANTVEQYF. Here the CDR3 DNA reads TGTGCCAGCAGTGCGAACACGGTCGAGCAGTACTTC.